Listed below are T cell receptor beta chains from one sample, sequenced in a study of T cells after yellow fever vaccination. TCRdb recomputed calls from the 5' RACE reads with MiXCR, one row per CDR3 protein. The repertoire consists of approximately 260,000 distinct CDR3 sequences, with under 15% occurring once and the leading ten covering 0.4% to 0.55%. The sample here was CD4+ T cells sorted from PBMCs, taken 45 days after the yellow fever booster vaccination. These receptors were obtained from a man aged 25-40 years who received the YFV17D yellow fever vaccine. Both conserved end residues are trimmed from each CDR3. The D gene is left open where the match is weak.

V gene	D gene	J gene	CDR3 protein
TRBV15	TRBD2	TRBJ2-1	ATSRTQRGTPYEQF
TRBV20-1	TRBD2	TRBJ2-1	SATRAGPEQF
TRBV5-1	TRBD1	TRBJ2-7	ASSSQGTADYEQY
TRBV9	TRBD2	TRBJ2-2	ASSVGLAGALNTGELF
TRBV6-2/TRBV6-3	TRBD2	TRBJ2-1	ASSPPRGGAGNEQF
TRBV7-2	TRBD1	TRBJ2-6	ASSHGTAGANVLT
TRBV5-1	TRBD2	TRBJ2-1	ASSLLLAGHNEQF
TRBV20-1	NA	TRBJ2-4	SARDMRDLEPRY
TRBV9	NA	TRBJ1-2	ASSVGGRADGYT
TRBV12-3/TRBV12-4	NA	TRBJ2-2	ASILRAGELF
TRBV6-2/TRBV6-3	NA	TRBJ1-1	ASSGTTMNTEAF
TRBV5-1	NA	TRBJ1-1	ASSSKGNAEAF
TRBV12-3/TRBV12-4	NA	TRBJ2-7	ASSLGLAINNEQY
TRBV20-1	NA	TRBJ2-1	SARRANINEQF
TRBV29-1	TRBD2	TRBJ2-5	SVAGREGLGETQY
TRBV19	TRBD2	TRBJ2-4	ASLTSGLAKNIQY
TRBV9	NA	TRBJ2-7	ASSADVRGVVEQY
TRBV7-2	NA	TRBJ2-7	ASSLEVGRQY
TRBV29-1	NA	TRBJ2-3	SVEDLDTQY
TRBV28	NA	TRBJ2-7	ASQRSSYEQY
TRBV7-2	TRBD2	TRBJ2-5	ASSLRISGKETQY
TRBV11-2	TRBD1	TRBJ2-1	ASSMIMGQGHNNEQF
TRBV5-1	NA	TRBJ2-6	ASSLTVGVTGANVLT
TRBV20-1	TRBD2	TRBJ2-1	SARDASSGSDEQF
TRBV4-2	NA	TRBJ2-5	ASSQGERGETQY
TRBV20-1	TRBD2	TRBJ2-7	SASGLAGGPSAYEQY
TRBV7-2	NA	TRBJ2-5	ASSPPGRYQETQY
TRBV5-1	TRBD2	TRBJ2-3	ASSALAGEVTDTQY
TRBV2	TRBD2	TRBJ2-1	ASSDAGTTSYNEQF
TRBV25-1	TRBD1	TRBJ2-7	ASRGQGKLEQY
TRBV28	NA	TRBJ1-3	ASSLDMGNTIY
TRBV6-2/TRBV6-3	NA	TRBJ2-7	ASSPLRDQTYEQY
TRBV7-2	TRBD2	TRBJ2-3	DSRSGLAGITDTQY
TRBV7-9	TRBD1	TRBJ1-6	ASSGQGNSPLH
TRBV20-1	NA	TRBJ2-3	SARHGEGTDTQY